This TCR beta chain was sequenced for a study of blood T cell repertoires in COVID-19. Study as a whole: Acute and convalescent COVID-19 specimens originated in the United States, Italy and Spain. From T cells, B-cell-depleted T cells, or PBMCs came the material, which was cDNA or gDNA.

The CDR3 covers 14 residues. The V gene's germline CDR1 is SGHRS and CDR2 YFSETQ. V was pared by 4 bases and J by 6 bases, with 7 bases of the junction left unmatched. In the study's own analysis: Estimated nucleated cell counts came from reference gene primer amplification. The assay was immunoSEQ multiplex PCR, and TCRdb's table has in-frame clones only and misses some. V, J and clone size were drawn from that table, and D and trimming were deduced from the DNA. The sample has 150,000 to 200,000 clones; approximately 90% are singletons. This receptor was taken from a young man with acute or convalescent COVID-19. Sequences were obtained from peripheral blood. V is TRBV5-1 and J is TRBJ1-2; 9 bases agree with TRBD1. In DNA form, the CDR3 reads TGCGCCAGCAGCCCGGGACAGGGTTGGGATGGCTACACCTTC. It codes for CASSPGQGWDGYTF.